These 2 T cell receptor beta chains were sequenced from one sample in a study of quantifying T cell responses using KT2 cells. Study-level information: TCR alpha and beta constant-region primers primed reverse transcription of RNA.

An oligo carrying a UMI was ligated to the cDNA 3' end. First-round PCR used four to five cycles and beta primers RC1.1 and RC1.2 covering TRBC1 and TRBC2. MiXCR, run by TCRdb on the UMI-ligation and nested PCR reads, gives a single entry per CDR3 protein. The sample consists of fewer than 50,000 distinct CDR3 sequences, about 9.9% of them appearing once. The specimen sequenced was PBMCs spiked with cells of the T cell clone KT2. The receptor set was obtained from a human donor.

Many counts were recorded for this clonotype. The chain is built from TRBV20-1 and TRBJ2-3; D is perhaps TRBD2 (5 bases). CDR3 size: 14 residues. CDR1 is DFQATT and CDR2 is SNEGSKA in the germline V gene (reference sequence). The V end was cut by 6 bases, the J end by 4 bases, with 17 bases between. CDR3 in amino acids: CSARMGEEADTQYF. CDR3 sequence (DNA): TGCAGTGCCAGGATGGGTGAGGAGGCAGATACGCAGTATTTT.

Note on this clonotype: This may be a read error: a much more frequent sequence differs by one nucleotide. The chain links TRBV20-1 to TRBJ1-6; a weak D match, TRBD1 (5 bases). The length of the CDR3 is 14 residues. CDR1 and CDR2 (germline): DFQATT, SNEGSKA (reference sequence). Trimming took 0 bases from V and 6 from J, leaving 9 bases between them. The CDR3 spells CSARDLTGNSPLHF. CDR3 coding DNA: TGCAGTGCTAGAGATTTAACAGGTAATTCACCCCTCCACTTT.